Listed below are T cell receptor beta chains from one sample, sequenced in a study of cytomegalovirus exposure and HLA in healthy donors. Some clones are missing from TCRdb's copy, which holds only in-frame ones; the method was immunoSEQ multiplex PCR. The table shows some 99,000 clones, with about nine tenths occurring only once. Sequenced: PBMCs. The receptors come from a woman aged 18-30 years in good health and CMV-seronegative. Both conserved end residues are part of each CDR3. A D gene is named only where the DNA matches it firmly. Clone size appears in some rows only: once, few, many, or a class for an expanded clone.

CDR3nt	CDR3aa	v_gene	j_gene	abundance	d_gene
TGCAGTGCGTCTCCGCAAGAGACCCAGTACTTC	CSASPQETQYF	TRBV20-1	TRBJ2-5	NA	NA
TGTGCCAGCAGCCAAAGGCGGTTCACTGAAGCTTTCTTT	CASSQRRFTEAFF	TRBV27	TRBJ1-1	NA	NA
TGTGCCAGCAGGGAGACGGCCTATTCCTACGAGCAGTACTTC	CASRETAYSYEQYF	TRBV6-1	TRBJ2-7	NA	NA
TGTGCCGCCGCGGTACAGGGGGCAGGATCCTACGAGCAGTACTTC	CAAAVQGAGSYEQYF	TRBV6-1	TRBJ2-7	NA	TRBD1
TGTGCCAGCAGCCCTAGGGTTAGCGGGGGGGAGCAGTACTTC	CASSPRVSGGEQYF	TRBV6-6	TRBJ2-7	few	TRBD2
TGTGCCAGCAGCTTAAATGTGGGGGGTAGCACAGATACGCAGTATTTT	CASSLNVGGSTDTQYF	TRBV7-2	TRBJ2-3	NA	NA
TGTGCCAGCAGTTCTGGCAGAAGATCGAGCAATCAGCCCCAGCATTTT	CASSSGRRSSNQPQHF	TRBV28	TRBJ1-5	few	NA
TGTGCCAGCAGTCCGCCGGACAGGGACTATGGCTACACCTTC	CASSPPDRDYGYTF	TRBV28	TRBJ1-2	NA	TRBD1
TGTGCCAGCATGGGGGGAAATCAGCCCCAGCATTTT	CASMGGNQPQHF	TRBV6-1	TRBJ1-5	NA	NA
TGTGCCAGCAGCGTAGGCGGGACAGGGAGGATTTGGCAGTATTTT	CASSVGGTGRIWQYF	TRBV9	TRBJ2-3	NA	TRBD1
TGTGCCAGCAGTGACTTCGGGACAGGGGATACCGGGGAGCTGTTTTTT	CASSDFGTGDTGELFF	TRBV6-4	TRBJ2-2	NA	TRBD1
TGTGCCAACAGACAGGGGCCCTCCTACGAGCAGTACTTC	CANRQGPSYEQYF	TRBV2	TRBJ2-7	NA	TRBD1
TGTGCCACCAGCAGGATGCCATATCGACAGGGTGTGGGTGGCTACACCTTC	CATSRMPYRQGVGGYTF	TRBV15	TRBJ1-2	NA	TRBD1
TGCGCCAGCGCGCGCCGGACTAGCGGGAGTATGTCCTACGAGCAGTACTTC	CASARRTSGSMSYEQYF	TRBV4-3	TRBJ2-7	NA	TRBD2
TGTGCCAGCACCAGGGGGCCTGGGGCCAACGTCCTGACTTTC	CASTRGPGANVLTF	TRBV9	TRBJ2-6	NA	TRBD1
TGTGCCAGCAGCCTTCCTCGACAGTCTGGGGCGGAGGAGCAGTACTTC	CASSLPRQSGAEEQYF	TRBV14	TRBJ2-7	NA	NA
TGTGCCAGCAGTGTTGGGGTTCTAGCGGGCTACGAGCAGTACTTC	CASSVGVLAGYEQYF	TRBV2	TRBJ2-7	NA	TRBD2
TGTGCCAGCAGCCGGACCCTAGGAGGTCGGGAAAAACTGTTTTTT	CASSRTLGGREKLFF	TRBV7-8	TRBJ1-4	few	NA
TGTGCCAGCAGCTTAGGACAGAGTTATAATTCACCCCTCCACTTT	CASSLGQSYNSPLHF	TRBV7-9	TRBJ1-6	NA	NA
TGTGCCAGCAGCTTCCAAGGTGGGGCAGGGGCGTATGGCTACACCTTC	CASSFQGGAGAYGYTF	TRBV7-2	TRBJ1-2	NA	NA
TGTGCCTGGACGGTAGCGGGGGGAGTGGCAGATACGCAGTATTTT	CAWTVAGGVADTQYF	TRBV30	TRBJ2-3	NA	TRBD2
TGTGCCAGCAGTTACTCTGGGGGGGCGGAGGGCTACACCTTC	CASSYSGGAEGYTF	TRBV6-5	TRBJ1-2	NA	NA